This is a list of T cell receptor beta chains from one sample in a study of response to subunit inactivated influenza vaccine. TCRdb fed the RT-PCR reads into MiXCR, producing one record per CDR3 protein. The table records fewer than 250,000 distinct CDR3 sequences, 14% of them present only once. Sequenced here: CD8+ T cells sorted from PBMCs, sampled about 5 days after vaccination. The source is a man in his fifties or sixties who received an inactivated influenza vaccine. Each CDR3 is given with its conserved first and last residue.

V gene	J gene	CDR3 protein
TRBV29-1	TRBJ2-4	CSARGFKNIQYF
TRBV29-1	TRBJ2-5	CSSLGHLGEETQYF
TRBV10-3	TRBJ2-2	CAIRGLAVTGELFF
TRBV20-1	TRBJ2-7	CSARDQSGRVTYSYEQYF
TRBV28	TRBJ1-2	CASSYLTGVDGYTF
TRBV29-1	TRBJ2-1	CSVEAGSGSVSEQFF
TRBV6-1	TRBJ2-6	CASMGQGAVLTF
TRBV29-1	TRBJ1-1	CSVAVLGLPFF
TRBV6-2/TRBV6-3	TRBJ2-1	CASSYFGRNEQFF
TRBV20-1	TRBJ1-1	CSAPRGGGTEAFF
TRBV19	TRBJ2-1	CASSILLVSGSMNEQFF
TRBV12-3/TRBV12-4	TRBJ2-7	CASSLSSYYEQYF
TRBV4-3	TRBJ1-2	CASSQEGGYGYGYTF
TRBV29-1	TRBJ1-3	CSVEDPGGANTIYF
TRBV28	TRBJ2-6	CASSPPDRWGANVLTF
TRBV28	TRBJ1-2	CASSFLTGGSYGYTF
TRBV7-2	TRBJ2-3	CASSLTTGSPGDTQYF
TRBV20-1	TRBJ2-1	CSAIGVLAGERSYNEQFF
TRBV7-3	TRBJ1-4	CASSLTGATNEKLFF
TRBV4-3	TRBJ2-7	CASSQDRSDLNEQYF
TRBV12-3/TRBV12-4	TRBJ2-1	CASSQQGRAYNEQFF
TRBV4-1	TRBJ2-1	CASSQNAGNEQFF
TRBV6-5	TRBJ1-6	CASSSTGGNSPLHF
TRBV14	TRBJ2-1	CASSQERGYVTYPYNEQFF
TRBV9	TRBJ2-3	CASSVGGHSTDTQYF
TRBV20-1	TRBJ1-2	CSARDTQWGLGYTF
TRBV28	TRBJ2-3	CVSSFLRGASTDTQYF
TRBV7-2	TRBJ2-3	CASRLERGFRDTQYF
TRBV18	TRBJ2-1	CASSPSPSSYNEQFF
TRBV7-6	TRBJ2-3	CASSLDLSGGATDTQYF
TRBV6-2/TRBV6-3	TRBJ2-6	CASSLRFRDGGASSGANVLTF
TRBV7-6	TRBJ2-3	CASSLRAGAPPQYF
TRBV7-3	TRBJ2-1	CASSLSASGTYNEQFF
TRBV28	TRBJ2-5	CASSLSLSGKETQYF
TRBV7-9	TRBJ1-4	CASSPTGGLEKLFF
TRBV7-9	TRBJ2-2	CASSADRGTGELFF
TRBV27	TRBJ2-7	CASSSLLPYEQYF
TRBV4-1	TRBJ2-7	CASSQVSDGSYEQYF
TRBV3-1	TRBJ2-7	CASSQGLAGAGEQYF
TRBV12-3/TRBV12-4	TRBJ2-5	CASSFVSPETQCF
TRBV7-9	TRBJ2-7	CASSHLVGPYEQYF
TRBV6-5	TRBJ1-4	CASSYSWATNEKLFF
TRBV7-9	TRBJ2-2	CASSLEGRVNTGELFF
TRBV2	TRBJ2-7	CASSVPGQGPYEQYF
TRBV20-1	TRBJ2-1	CSARDLRGGAGNEQFF
TRBV4-2	TRBJ2-7	CASSQESRTGGSEQYF
TRBV30	TRBJ1-1	CAWSRDAVNTEAFF
TRBV5-1	TRBJ2-4	CASSLVGLAKNIQYF
TRBV4-3	TRBJ1-1	CASSQENPATVAEAFF
TRBV20-1	TRBJ2-1	CSARDGLASYNEQFF
TRBV28	TRBJ2-7	CASSTKAGIYTYEQYF
TRBV30	TRBJ2-1	CAWTSGVNNEQFF
TRBV29-1	TRBJ2-2	CSVVILERNTGELFF
TRBV30	TRBJ1-1	CASTGFGAEAFF
TRBV27	TRBJ1-1	CASSFSEVAVSEAFF
TRBV24-1	TRBJ1-1	CATSDSSGTPNTEAFF
TRBV6-2/TRBV6-3	TRBJ2-7	CASSYFDRVEQYF
TRBV5-6	TRBJ2-7	CASSPGTGKYEQYF
TRBV15	TRBJ1-2	CATSRTFGDLDYGYTF
TRBV11-2	TRBJ2-1	CAYVWVRAYNEQFF